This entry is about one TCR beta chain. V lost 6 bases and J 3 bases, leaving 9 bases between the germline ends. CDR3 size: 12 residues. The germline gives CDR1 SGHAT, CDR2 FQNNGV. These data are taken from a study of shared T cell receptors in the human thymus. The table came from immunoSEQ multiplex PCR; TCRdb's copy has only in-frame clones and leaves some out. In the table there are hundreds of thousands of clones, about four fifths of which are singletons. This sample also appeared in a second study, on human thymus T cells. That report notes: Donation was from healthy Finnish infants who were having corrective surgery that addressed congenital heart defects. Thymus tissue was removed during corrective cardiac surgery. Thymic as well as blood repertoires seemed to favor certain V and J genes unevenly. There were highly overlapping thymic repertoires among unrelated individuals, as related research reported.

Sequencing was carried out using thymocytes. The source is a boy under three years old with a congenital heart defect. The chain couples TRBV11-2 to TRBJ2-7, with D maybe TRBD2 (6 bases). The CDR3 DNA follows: TGTGCCAGCAGTGGAGGGATCTACGAGCAGTACTTC. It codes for CASSGGIYEQYF.